These T cell receptor beta chains were read from a single sample in a study of T cells in Graves' hyperthyroidism and ophthalmopathy. Each CDR3 protein is one row after TCRdb ran MiXCR on the multiplex PCR reads. The sample shows a few hundred thousand distinct CDR3 sequences, around 16% of them seen only once. Sequenced: blood. Source of these receptors: a woman between 18 and 29 years old with Graves' hyperthyroidism that later progressed to Graves' ophthalmopathy. CDR3s include the opening cysteine and the closing phenylalanine or tryptophan. D genes are given only for firm matches. Not all rows give a size; the values are once, few, many and, for expanded clones, a class.

>TRBJ2-1|TRBV5-5|few|-
TGTGCCAGCAGCTACGACAGGGCGGGAGAGCAGTTCTTC
CASSYDRAGEQFF
>TRBJ2-2|TRBV2|many|TRBD1
TGTGCCAGCAGCACCGGGACAGAAGTCACCGGGGAGCTGTTTTTT
CASSTGTEVTGELFF
>TRBJ2-3|TRBV7-6|-|TRBD2
TGTGCCAGCAACGGATACTCGAGACTAGCGGGTTTCACAGATACGCAGTATTTT
CASNGYSRLAGFTDTQYF
>TRBJ2-1|TRBV12-3/TRBV12-4|many|TRBD1
TGTGCCAGCAGTTTACAGGCAGGGGGCGCGAATAAGTTCTTC
CASSLQAGGANKFF
>TRBJ2-7|TRBV20-1|few|-
TGCAGTGCTGAACCTCGGCTACCCTACTACGAGCAGTACTTC
CSAEPRLPYYEQYF
>TRBJ1-5|TRBV2|many|-
TGTGCCAGCAGCCTAGGGGTTAGCAATCAGCCCCAGCATTTT
CASSLGVSNQPQHF
>TRBJ2-7|TRBV5-5|many|TRBD1
TGTGCCAGCAGCTTAGTTACAGGGGTCGAGCAGTACTTC
CASSLVTGVEQYF
>TRBJ2-1|TRBV7-9|-|TRBD2
TGTGCCAGCAGCCAAGATAGCGGGAGCGCCGGTGGGAATGAGCAGTTCTTC
CASSQDSGSAGGNEQFF
>TRBJ1-1|TRBV20-1|-|TRBD1
TGCAGTGCTTACAGGGGGCTCTCTGAAGCTTTCTTT
CSAYRGLSEAFF
>TRBJ2-3|TRBV7-9|many|TRBD2
TGTGCCAGCAGCCACCCTAGCGGGAGAAGTGATACGCAGTATTTT
CASSHPSGRSDTQYF
>TRBJ1-1|TRBV7-2|many|-
TGTGCCAGCAGCTTAGTGGCAGAGAACACTGAAGCTTTCTTT
CASSLVAENTEAFF
>TRBJ2-7|TRBV4-1|-|-
TGCGCCAGCAACCACGAACCCCCCTACGAGCAGTACTTC
CASNHEPPYEQYF
>TRBJ1-1|TRBV5-1|-|TRBD1
TGCGCCAGCAGCTCCCGGACAGGGGGGTGGGCTGAAGCTTTCTTT
CASSSRTGGWAEAFF
>TRBJ1-1|TRBV19|many|-
TGTGCCAGTAGTAGCAAGGAAGGCACTGAAGCTTTCTTT
CASSSKEGTEAFF
>TRBJ2-1|TRBV7-9|-|TRBD2
TGTGCCAGCAGTGCCGGACTAGCGGACAATGAGCAGTTCTTC
CASSAGLADNEQFF
>TRBJ2-1|TRBV19|-|TRBD1
TGTGCCAGTAGTGCCGGACAGGGCAATGAGCAGTTCTTC
CASSAGQGNEQFF
>TRBJ2-7|TRBV4-3|-|-
TGCGCCAGCAGCCAACGTTATCCGGGAATCCCCTACGAGCAGTACTTC
CASSQRYPGIPYEQYF
>TRBJ2-3|TRBV20-1|many|TRBD2
TGCAGTGCTAGAGGGCTAGCGGGAGTGGCAGATACGCAGTATTTT
CSARGLAGVADTQYF
>TRBJ1-3|TRBV19|once|-
TGTGCCAGTAACTCTCCGCGGACCTCTGGAAACACCATATATTTT
CASNSPRTSGNTIYF
>TRBJ2-3|TRBV7-2|many|-
TGTGCCAGCAGCTCTATCCTCCGCGGGCCCACAGATACGCAGTATTTT
CASSSILRGPTDTQYF
>TRBJ2-2|TRBV6-1|many|-
TGTGCCAGCAAATCAACAGGGTGGGCCGGGGAGCTGTTTTTT
CASKSTGWAGELFF
>TRBJ1-1|TRBV28|-|TRBD1
TGTGCCAGCAGTTCCCGGGACAGGGCTTACCATTCGACGAACACTGAAGCTTTCTTT
CASSSRDRAYHSTNTEAFF
>TRBJ2-7|TRBV20-1|many|TRBD2
TGCAGTGCTAGAGATCTTGGACTAGCGGGAGAGGGGCGGAACGAGCAGTACTTC
CSARDLGLAGEGRNEQYF
>TRBJ2-5|TRBV5-1|-|TRBD2
TGCGCCAGCAGCCCGGGGGGGACGGGAGAGACCCAGTACTTC
CASSPGGTGETQYF
>TRBJ2-2|TRBV2|few|-
TGTGCCAGCAGTCTAACGAACACCGGGGAGCTGTCTTTT
CASSLTNTGELSF
>TRBJ2-1|TRBV10-3|-|TRBD2
TGTGCCATCAGTGAGTCCATAGCGGGAGAGGGGGAGACCCAGTTCTTC
CAISESIAGEGETQFF
>TRBJ2-2|TRBV4-1|-|-
TGCGCCAGCAGCCAATCGCGGATTCCAGGGTTAGGGCGGGTACCGAACACCGGGGAGCTGTTTTTT
CASSQSRIPGLGRVPNTGELFF
>TRBJ2-2|TRBV29-1|many|-
TGCAGCGTTGAATTTTCGGGGACGAACACCGGGGAGCTGTTTTTT
CSVEFSGTNTGELFF
>TRBJ2-2|TRBV7-9|many|-
TGTGCCAGCAGCTTTAGTCTCGGGGAGCTGTTTTTT
CASSFSLGELFF
>TRBJ2-1|TRBV20-1|many|TRBD1
TGCAGTGCTAGGGGCGGACAGGGGAGGAATGAGCAGTTCTTC
CSARGGQGRNEQFF
>TRBJ2-5|TRBV15|many|TRBD2
TGTGCCACCAGCGGAAATGTAGGGCTAGCGGGGCCCCAAGAGACCCAGTACTTC
CATSGNVGLAGPQETQYF
>TRBJ2-5|TRBV7-9|many|-
TGTGCCAGCAGCTTCCCGGGTGGGATCCAAGAGACCCAGTACTTC
CASSFPGGIQETQYF
>TRBJ1-2|TRBV6-1|-|-
TGTGCCAGCAGTGATTGGGGGGGAGAGGGCTACACCTTC
CASSDWGGEGYTF
>TRBJ2-7|TRBV10-3|few|TRBD2
TGTGCCATCAGTGCTAGCGGACCGACGGCGACCTACGAGCAGTACTTC
CAISASGPTATYEQYF
>TRBJ2-1|TRBV5-1|-|-
TGCGCCAGCAGCTCCCCCCTCTCGAGCTCCTACAATGAGCAGTTCTTC
CASSSPLSSSYNEQFF
>TRBJ2-7|TRBV28|many|TRBD2
TGTGCCAGCAGTTCGGGACTAGCGGGCTACGAGCAGTACTTC
CASSSGLAGYEQYF
>TRBJ2-7|TRBV2|many|TRBD2
TGTGCCAGCCGGAGGGGTGGCGGGAGCTCCTACGAGCAGTACTTC
CASRRGGGSSYEQYF
>TRBJ1-1|TRBV4-1|few|TRBD1
TGCGCCAGCAGCTTTCGACAGGGGGCACAATTGAACACTGAAGCTTTCTTT
CASSFRQGAQLNTEAFF
>TRBJ2-7|TRBV3-1|many|TRBD2
TGTGCCAGCGCACTTAGCGGGGCCTCCTACGAGCAGTACTTC
CASALSGASYEQYF
>TRBJ1-3|TRBV7-7|few|TRBD1
TGTGCTAGCAGCATCGACAGGGGGACTGGAAACACCATATATTTT
CASSIDRGTGNTIYF
>TRBJ2-7|TRBV6-1|many|-
TGTGCCAGCAGTGATATATACCCCGGGTTGGGGCGTCGCGAGCAGTACTTC
CASSDIYPGLGRREQYF
>TRBJ2-7|TRBV2|many|TRBD1
TGTGCCAGCAGTGCATCGGGACAGGGGCTCGAGCAGTACTTC
CASSASGQGLEQYF
>TRBJ2-1|TRBV11-3|many|TRBD2
TGTGCCAGCAGCTCCGGGACTAGCGGGAGTAGGAATGAGCAGTTCTTC
CASSSGTSGSRNEQFF
>TRBJ1-1|TRBV5-6|few|-
TGTGCCAGCAGCTTGACTGTTCCCACTGAAGCTTTCTTT
CASSLTVPTEAFF
>TRBJ2-2|TRBV4-3|-|-
TGCGCCAGCAGCCTCGGGGAACCCGGGGTCGGGGAGCTGTTTTTT
CASSLGEPGVGELFF
>TRBJ1-4|TRBV2|many|TRBD1
TGTGCCAGCAGGTTTCAGGGGGTGGCAACTAATGAAAAACTGTTTTTT
CASRFQGVATNEKLFF
>TRBJ2-7|TRBV19|-|TRBD2
TGTGCCAGTAGAGGGGGAGCGGGAGTCCTTAATTCCTACGAGCAGTACTTC
CASRGGAGVLNSYEQYF
>TRBJ1-4|TRBV4-2|-|-
TGTGCCAGCAGCCCAAGATCGGACAGAAATGAAAAACTGTTTTTT
CASSPRSDRNEKLFF
>TRBJ2-6|TRBV2|few|-
TGTGCCAGCAGTGAAGGTTGGACAGAACGAGGGGCCAACGTCCTGACTTTC
CASSEGWTERGANVLTF
>TRBJ2-5|TRBV7-2|few|TRBD2
TGTGCCAGCAGCTCCCTGGGGGGGTTTCGGACTCTACTGGGCCCCGAGGAGACCCAGTACTTC
CASSSLGGFRTLLGPEETQYF
>TRBJ2-7|TRBV14|-|-
TGTGCCAGCAGCCAAGCCGCTAGTAGCTCCTACGAGCAGTACTTC
CASSQAASSSYEQYF
>TRBJ1-2|TRBV3-1|many|TRBD1
TGTGCCAGCAGCCGGGACAGGGTTAATGGCTACACCTTC
CASSRDRVNGYTF
>TRBJ1-6|TRBV6-1|few|-
TGTGCCAGCAGTGAAGTACCGGGGGGCGGTTCACCCCTCCACTTT
CASSEVPGGGSPLHF
>TRBJ1-3|TRBV19|few|-
TGTGCCAGTAGCCTCGACAGCTTCTCTGGAAACACCATATATTTT
CASSLDSFSGNTIYF